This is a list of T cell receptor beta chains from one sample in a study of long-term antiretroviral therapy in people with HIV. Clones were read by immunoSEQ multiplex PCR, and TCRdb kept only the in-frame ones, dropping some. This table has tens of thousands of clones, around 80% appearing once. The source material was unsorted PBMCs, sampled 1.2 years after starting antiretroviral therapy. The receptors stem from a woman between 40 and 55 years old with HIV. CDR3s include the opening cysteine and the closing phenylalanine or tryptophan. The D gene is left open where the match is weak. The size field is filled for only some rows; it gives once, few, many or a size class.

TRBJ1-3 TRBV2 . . CASSEMGQVGNTIYF TGTGCCAGCAGTGAAATGGGGCAGGTGGGAAACACCATATATTTT
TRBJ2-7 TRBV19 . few CASSIGRGRYEQYF TGTGCCAGTAGTATAGGCCGGGGGCGATACGAGCAGTACTTC
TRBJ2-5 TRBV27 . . CASSFGQGRTQYF TGTGCCAGCAGTTTCGGGCAGGGGAGGACCCAGTACTTC
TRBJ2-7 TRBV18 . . CASSPSGRPYEQYF TGTGCCAGCTCACCATCGGGAAGACCCTACGAGCAGTACTTC
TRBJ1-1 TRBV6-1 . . CASSENPFEAEAFF TGTGCCAGCAGTGAAAATCCGTTTGAGGCTGAAGCTTTCTTT
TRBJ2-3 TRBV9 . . CASSVGGPSTDTQYF TGTGCCAGCAGCGTAGGGGGTCCCAGCACAGATACGCAGTATTTT
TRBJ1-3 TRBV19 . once CASKPQGNTIYF TGTGCCAGCAAACCTCAGGGAAACACCATATATTTT
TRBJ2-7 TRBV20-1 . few CSALTSWEQYF TGCAGTGCCCTGACTAGTTGGGAGCAGTACTTC
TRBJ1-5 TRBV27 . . CASSDPGAGQPQHF TGTGCCAGCAGCGACCCGGGGGCGGGACAGCCCCAGCATTTT
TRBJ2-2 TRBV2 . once CASTPGHTANGELFF TGTGCCAGCACCCCGGGACATACGGCTAACGGGGAGCTGTTTTTT
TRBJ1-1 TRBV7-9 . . CASSHEMDREAFF TGTGCCAGCAGCCATGAAATGGACCGTGAAGCTTTCTTT
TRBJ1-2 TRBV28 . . CASSWGDRYPYGYTF TGTGCCAGCAGTTGGGGGGACCGGTATCCTTATGGCTACACCTTC
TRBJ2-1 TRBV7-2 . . CASSLDQNNEQFF TGTGCCAGCAGCTTAGACCAGAACAATGAGCAGTTCTTC
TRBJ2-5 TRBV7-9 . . CASSLAQGKEETQYF TGTGCCAGCAGCTTAGCGCAGGGCAAAGAAGAGACCCAGTACTTC
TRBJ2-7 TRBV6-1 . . CASSPQGGPYEQYF TGTGCCAGCAGTCCCCAGGGGGGCCCCTACGAGCAGTACTTC
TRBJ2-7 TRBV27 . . CASSLGASFGEQYF TGTGCCAGCAGTTTAGGGGCTAGCTTTGGGGAGCAGTACTTC
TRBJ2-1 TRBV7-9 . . CASSLGDWQFF TGTGCCAGCAGCTTAGGGGATTGGCAGTTCTTC
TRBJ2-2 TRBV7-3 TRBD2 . CASSLGLAGGFGGELFF TGTGCCAGCAGCCTGGGACTAGCGGGAGGGTTCGGCGGGGAGCTGTTTTTT
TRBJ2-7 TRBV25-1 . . CASSELGTYEQYF TGTGCCAGCAGTGAATTAGGAACCTACGAGCAGTACTTC
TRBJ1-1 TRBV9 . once CASSVGGRTEAFF TGTGCCAGCAGCGTAGGGGGTCGCACTGAAGCTTTCTTT
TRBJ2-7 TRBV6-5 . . CASSPGVLKSYEQYF TGTGCCAGCAGCCCCGGGGTACTGAAATCCTACGAGCAGTACTTC
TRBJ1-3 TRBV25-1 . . CASSERRGRGNTIYF TGTGCCAGCAGTGAACGGCGGGGGCGAGGAAACACCATATATTTT
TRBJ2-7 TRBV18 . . CASSQGGMPGEQYF TGTGCCAGCTCGCAGGGGGGTATGCCTGGCGAGCAGTACTTC
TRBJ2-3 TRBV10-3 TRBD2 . CAITSGEVGTQYF TGTGCCATCACTAGCGGGGAGGTGGGTACGCAGTATTTT
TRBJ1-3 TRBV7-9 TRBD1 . CASSLGQGSGNTIYF TGTGCCAGCAGCTTGGGACAGGGCTCTGGAAACACCATATATTTT
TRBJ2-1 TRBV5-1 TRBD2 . CASSLDMGGPYNEQFF TGCGCCAGCAGCTTGGATATGGGAGGGCCGTACAATGAGCAGTTCTTC
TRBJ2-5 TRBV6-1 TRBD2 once CASSEALLAGVGETQYF TGTGCCAGCAGTGAAGCGCTACTAGCGGGAGTAGGAGAGACCCAGTACTTC
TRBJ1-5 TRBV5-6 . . CASSPGPRVGTDQPQHF TGTGCCAGTTCTCCGGGACCCAGGGTGGGGACGGATCAGCCCCAGCATTTT
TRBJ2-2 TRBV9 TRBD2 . CASSGGLGGTGELFF TGTGCCAGCAGCGGGGGACTAGGGGGCACCGGGGAGCTGTTTTTT
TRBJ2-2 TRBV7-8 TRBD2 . CASSFSGRAGVGELFF TGTGCCAGCAGCTTTTCGGGTCGAGCGGGAGTAGGGGAGCTGTTTTTT